A selection of T cell receptor beta chains follows, all from one sample in a study of CD8+ T cells in alopecia areata. Profiled with immunoSEQ multiplex PCR; TCRdb holds only in-frame clones, not every one. The sample lists tens of thousands of clones, approximately 92% occurring once. The sequencing here drew on CD8+ T cells sorted from blood, taken at week 24, from a patient treated with tofacitinib. These receptors all stem from a human donor with alopecia areata. Each CDR3 is given with its conserved first and last residue. D genes are given only for firm matches. Some rows mark clone size as missing; the rest say once, few, many or name a class of expanded clone.

>TRBJ2-1|TRBD2|TRBV13|-
CASSLWTSSNEQFF
TGTGCCAGCAGCTTGTGGACTAGCTCTAATGAGCAGTTCTTC
>TRBJ2-5|TRBD2|TRBV7-2|-
CASSSMTSGGRETQYF
TGTGCCAGCAGCTCAATGACTAGCGGGGGACGAGAGACCCAGTACTTC
>TRBJ2-2|-|TRBV7-9|once
CASSLTDTSNTGELFF
TGTGCCAGCAGCCTGACAGACACCTCTAACACCGGGGAGCTGTTTTTT
>TRBJ2-7|TRBD1|TRBV7-3|-
CASSFGTGAFEQYF
TGTGCCAGCAGCTTCGGGACAGGGGCGTTCGAGCAGTACTTC
>TRBJ2-3|TRBD2|TRBV2|-
CASNSIRRGAPGSDTQYF
TGTGCCAGCAATTCCATCCGGCGGGGGGCCCCAGGATCGGATACGCAGTATTTT
>TRBJ2-7|-|TRBV4-1|-
CASSQALVQVGSDEQYF
TGCGCCAGCAGCCAAGCCCTAGTACAGGTGGGGTCCGACGAGCAGTACTTC
>TRBJ2-7|TRBD1|TRBV28|-
CASSRDSSYEQYF
TGTGCCAGCAGTCGGGACAGTTCCTACGAGCAGTACTTC
>TRBJ1-1|-|TRBV27|once
CASSLGTYNTEAFF
TGTGCCAGCAGCCTCGGGACATATAACACTGAAGCTTTCTTT
>TRBJ2-1|-|TRBV7-9|-
CASSPPTGRGRNEQFF
TGTGCCAGCAGCCCCCCGACAGGGAGGGGTCGGAATGAGCAGTTCTTC
>TRBJ2-7|TRBD2|TRBV28|-
CASSFHGTSGVTYEQYF
TGTGCCAGCAGTTTCCACGGCACTAGCGGGGTGACCTACGAGCAGTACTTC
>TRBJ2-1|-|TRBV29-1|-
CSVNLASSYNEQFF
TGCAGCGTTAACCTAGCGAGCTCCTACAATGAGCAGTTCTTC
>TRBJ2-3|TRBD2|TRBV2|-
CASSGFDSGDRDTQYF
TGTGCCAGCAGTGGTTTTGATAGCGGGGATAGGGATACGCAGTATTTT
>TRBJ2-3|TRBD2|TRBV30|-
CAWSGVAGTDTQYF
TGTGCCTGGAGTGGGGTAGCGGGGACAGATACGCAGTATTTT
>TRBJ2-1|-|TRBV7-9|-
CASSPPIRGVYNEQFF
TGTGCCAGCAGCCCCCCTATCAGAGGGGTATACAATGAGCAGTTCTTC
>TRBJ2-2|-|TRBV27|once
CASPRGARYTGELFF
TGTGCCAGCCCCCGGGGGGCGCGATACACCGGGGAGCTGTTTTTT
>TRBJ2-7|TRBD2|TRBV27|once
CASRPTKTSGEYEQYF
TGTGCCAGCCGCCCCACGAAAACTAGCGGGGAGTACGAGCAGTACTTC
>TRBJ2-7|TRBD2|TRBV7-2|-
CASSAVTSGGIYEQYF
TGTGCCAGCAGCGCCGTGACTAGCGGGGGGATCTACGAGCAGTACTTC
>TRBJ2-6|TRBD1|TRBV7-9|once
CASSPADRVRTGANVLTF
TGTGCCAGCAGCCCGGCAGACAGGGTTAGGACTGGGGCCAACGTCCTGACTTTC
>TRBJ1-5|-|TRBV27|-
CASNKEGQPQHF
TGTGCCAGCAACAAAGAGGGTCAGCCCCAGCATTTT
>TRBJ2-1|-|TRBV7-9|-
CASSLINEQFF
TGTGCCAGCAGCTTAATCAATGAGCAGTTCTTC
>TRBJ2-3|-|TRBV7-9|-
CASSLGTLDTQYF
TGTGCCAGCAGCCTGGGGACCTTAGATACGCAGTATTTT
>TRBJ2-2|-|TRBV29-1|-
CSVLTDTYTGELFF
TGCAGCGTTCTCACGGACACTTACACCGGGGAGCTGTTTTTT
>TRBJ2-7|TRBD2|TRBV2|-
CASSEVRGGHEQYF
TGTGCCAGCAGTGAAGTCCGGGGGGGCCACGAGCAGTACTTC
>TRBJ2-5|TRBD1|TRBV28|-
CASRAISGGAGETQYF
TGTGCCAGCAGGGCCATCTCAGGGGGCGCGGGAGAGACCCAGTACTTC
>TRBJ2-1|TRBD1|TRBV27|-
CASSLLDRGNNEQFF
TGTGCCAGCAGTTTATTGGACAGGGGCAACAATGAGCAGTTCTTC
>TRBJ2-7|-|TRBV29-1|-
CSVGTVGSYEQYF
TGCAGCGTTGGGACGGTGGGCTCCTACGAGCAGTACTTC
>TRBJ2-1|TRBD2|TRBV6-4|-
CASSDTSGGEYNEQFF
TGTGCCAGCAGTGACACTAGCGGGGGGGAGTACAATGAGCAGTTCTTC
>TRBJ2-7|TRBD1|TRBV27|-
CASSYSGTGISEQYF
TGTGCCAGCAGTTATTCCGGGACAGGGATATCCGAGCAGTACTTC
>TRBJ2-1|-|TRBV28|-
CASSGTPIQNNEQFF
TGTGCCAGCAGTGGGACACCCATACAGAACAATGAGCAGTTCTTC
>TRBJ2-5|-|TRBV29-1|few
CSVAGRGNSSRETQYF
TGCAGCGTTGCGGGTAGGGGGAATAGTTCAAGAGAGACCCAGTACTTC
>TRBJ1-4|-|TRBV28|once
CASSLSARVGEKLFF
TGTGCCAGCAGTTTATCCGCCAGGGTAGGAGAAAAACTGTTTTTT
>TRBJ2-5|TRBD2|TRBV7-9|-
CASSIGLAMETQYF
TGTGCCAGCAGCATTGGACTAGCGATGGAGACCCAGTACTTC
>TRBJ2-1|TRBD2|TRBV6-1|-
CASSERIIPTSGGNEQFF
TGTGCCAGCAGTGAAAGAATAATCCCGACTAGCGGGGGCAATGAGCAGTTCTTC
>TRBJ1-1|-|TRBV28|few
CASSLMNTEAFF
TGTGCCAGCAGTTTGATGAACACTGAAGCTTTCTTT
>TRBJ2-3|TRBD2|TRBV5-4|-
CASSYPSGGTDTQYF
TGTGCCAGCTCCTACCCTAGCGGGGGCACAGATACGCAGTATTTT
>TRBJ1-4|-|TRBV27|-
CASSSATTNEKLFF
TGTGCCAGCAGTTCAGCCACAACTAATGAAAAACTGTTTTTT
>TRBJ2-7|-|TRBV6-5|-
CASTPEVSKYEQYF
TGTGCCAGCACCCCGGAAGTAAGCAAGTACGAGCAGTACTTC
>TRBJ2-1|TRBD2|TRBV28|-
CASSLVAASGQFF
TGTGCCAGCAGTTTAGTCGCGGCTAGCGGGCAGTTCTTC
>TRBJ2-2|-|TRBV19|-
CASSIGGGWTGQNTGELFF
TGTGCCAGTAGTATTGGGGGGGGCTGGACAGGGCAGAACACCGGGGAGCTGTTTTTT
>TRBJ2-1|TRBD2|TRBV7-9|-
CASSPLAGLYNEQFF
TGTGCCAGCAGCCCTCTAGCGGGACTTTACAATGAGCAGTTCTTC
>TRBJ2-1|-|TRBV27|-
CASSYYNEQFF
TGTGCCAGCAGTTACTACAATGAGCAGTTCTTC
>TRBJ2-1|TRBD2|TRBV27|-
CASSSTGLANEQFF
TGTGCCAGCAGTTCAACCGGACTAGCGAATGAGCAGTTCTTC
>TRBJ2-1|TRBD1|TRBV6-1|-
CASSEWTGNEQFF
TGTGCCAGCAGTGAATGGACAGGCAATGAGCAGTTCTTC
>TRBJ2-7|-|TRBV9|-
CASSVAGTANYEQYF
TGTGCCAGCAGCGTAGCCGGGACTGCAAACTACGAGCAGTACTTC
>TRBJ2-5|-|TRBV29-1|-
CSVEGDTESYF
TGCAGCGTTGAAGGGGACACGGAGTCGTACTTC
>TRBJ2-5|TRBD2|TRBV7-9|-
CASSLRGVQETQYF
TGTGCCAGCAGCTTACGGGGGGTTCAAGAGACCCAGTACTTC
>TRBJ1-1|-|TRBV6-5|-
CASSATVNTEAFF
TGTGCCAGCAGCGCGACAGTGAACACTGAAGCTTTCTTT